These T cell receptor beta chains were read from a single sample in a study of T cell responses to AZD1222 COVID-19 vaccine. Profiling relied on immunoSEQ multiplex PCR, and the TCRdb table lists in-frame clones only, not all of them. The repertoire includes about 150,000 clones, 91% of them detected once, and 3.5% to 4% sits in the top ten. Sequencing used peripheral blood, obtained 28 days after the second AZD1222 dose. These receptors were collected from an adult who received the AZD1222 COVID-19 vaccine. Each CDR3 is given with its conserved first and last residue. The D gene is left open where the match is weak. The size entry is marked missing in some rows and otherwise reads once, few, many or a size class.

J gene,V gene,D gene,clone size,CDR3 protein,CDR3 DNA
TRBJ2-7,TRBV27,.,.,CASRRGYYEQYF,TGTGCCAGCAGAAGAGGCTACTACGAGCAGTACTTC
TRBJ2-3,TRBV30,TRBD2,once,CAFRRTSGRGTQYF,TGTGCCTTCCGCCGGACTAGCGGGAGGGGTACGCAGTATTTT
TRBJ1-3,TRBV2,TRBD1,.,CASSRTGGSGNTIYF,TGTGCCAGCAGTCGCACAGGGGGCTCTGGAAACACCATATATTTT
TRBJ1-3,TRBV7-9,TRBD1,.,CASSATDREAGNTIYF,TGTGCCAGCAGCGCCACGGACAGGGAGGCTGGAAACACCATATATTTT
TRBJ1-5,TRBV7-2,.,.,CASSFTGLGSNQPQHF,TGTGCCAGCAGCTTCACGGGTTTGGGAAGCAATCAGCCCCAGCATTTT
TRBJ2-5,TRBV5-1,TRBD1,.,CASKRTGESGTQYF,TGCGCCAGCAAGAGGACAGGGGAGAGTGGGACCCAGTACTTC
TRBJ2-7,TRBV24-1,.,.,CATRDGYEQYF,TGTGCCACCAGGGACGGGTACGAGCAGTACTTC
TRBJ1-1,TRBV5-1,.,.,CASSLVSRNTEAFF,TGCGCCAGCAGCTTGGTGTCAAGGAACACTGAAGCTTTCTTT
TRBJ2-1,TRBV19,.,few,CASSWGSPSYNEQFF,TGTGCCAGTAGTTGGGGTTCTCCCTCCTACAATGAGCAGTTCTTC
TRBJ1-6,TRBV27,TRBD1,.,CASRPAGQFFNSPLHF,TGTGCCAGCCGGCCCGCGGGACAGTTCTTTAATTCACCCCTCCACTTT
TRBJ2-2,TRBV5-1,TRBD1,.,CASAGGAGTGELFF,TGCGCCAGCGCAGGGGGCGCGGGCACCGGGGAGCTGTTTTTT
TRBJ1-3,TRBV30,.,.,CAWGRSGNTIYF,TGTGCCTGGGGCCGCTCTGGAAACACCATATATTTT
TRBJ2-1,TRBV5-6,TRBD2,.,CASSFRRGAYNEQFF,TGTGCCAGCAGCTTTAGGCGGGGGGCCTACAATGAGCAGTTCTTC
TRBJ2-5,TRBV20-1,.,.,CSASSRRGRQETQYF,TGCAGTGCTAGTTCCCGCAGGGGTCGACAAGAGACCCAGTACTTC
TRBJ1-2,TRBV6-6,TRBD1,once,CASSYSMGTAFF,TGTGCCAGCAGTTACTCGATGGGGACAGCATTCTTC
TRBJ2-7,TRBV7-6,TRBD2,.,CASSLESGGPYEQYF,TGTGCCAGCAGCTTAGAATCGGGAGGGCCCTACGAGCAGTACTTC
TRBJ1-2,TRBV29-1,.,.,CSVDWTWGYGYTF,TGCAGCGTTGACTGGACCTGGGGCTATGGCTACACCTTC
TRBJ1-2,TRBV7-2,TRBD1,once,CASSLGGQGAYYGYTF,TGTGCCAGCAGCTTAGGGGGACAGGGGGCGTACTATGGCTACACCTTC
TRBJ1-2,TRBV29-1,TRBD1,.,CSGWDRGGYGYTF,TGCAGCGGCTGGGACAGGGGTGGCTATGGCTACACCTTC
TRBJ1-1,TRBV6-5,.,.,CASSYSARDTEAFF,TGTGCCAGCAGTTATTCGGCGCGTGACACTGAAGCTTTCTTT
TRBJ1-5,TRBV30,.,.,CAWSVRRAGGNQPQHF,TGTGCCTGGAGTGTACGTAGGGCCGGGGGCAATCAGCCCCAGCATTTT
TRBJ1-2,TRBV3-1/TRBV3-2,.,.,CASSQEDLYGYTF,TGTGCCAGCAGCCAAGAGGACCTCTATGGCTACACCTTC
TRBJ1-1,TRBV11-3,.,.,CASSSKTSGAEAFF,TGTGCCAGCAGCTCCAAGACAAGTGGTGCTGAAGCTTTCTTT
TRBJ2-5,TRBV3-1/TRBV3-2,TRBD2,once,CASSQGTSQETQYF,TGTGCCAGCAGCCAAGGGACTAGCCAAGAGACCCAGTACTTC
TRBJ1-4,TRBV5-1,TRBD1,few,CASSPGSGGSNEKLFF,TGCGCCAGCAGCCCGGGGTCAGGGGGTTCTAATGAAAAACTGTTTTTT
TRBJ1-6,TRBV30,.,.,CAWTGLNSPLHF,TGTGCCTGGACAGGGCTAAATTCACCCCTCCACTTT
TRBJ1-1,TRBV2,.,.,CASSLFMNTEAFF,TGTGCCAGCAGCCTCTTCATGAACACTGAAGCTTTCTTT
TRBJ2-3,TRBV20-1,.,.,CSPSVIDTQYF,TGCAGTCCTTCCGTAATAGATACGCAGTATTTT
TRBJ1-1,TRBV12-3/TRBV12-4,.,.,CASSEGVRDKAFF,TGTGCCAGCAGTGAAGGTGTTAGGGACAAAGCTTTCTTT
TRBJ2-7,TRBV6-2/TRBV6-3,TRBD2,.,CASSWTSGIYEQYF,TGTGCCAGCAGCTGGACTAGCGGGATCTACGAGCAGTACTTC
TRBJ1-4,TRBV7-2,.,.,CASSLGWAGRGMTNEKLFF,TGTGCCAGCAGCTTAGGCTGGGCCGGCAGGGGTATGACTAATGAAAAACTGTTTTTT
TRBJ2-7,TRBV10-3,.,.,CAISDPLRGSNEQYF,TGTGCCATCAGTGACCCACTGAGGGGTTCTAACGAGCAGTACTTC
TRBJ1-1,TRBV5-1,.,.,CASSLRGNTEAFF,TGCGCCAGCAGCTTGAGGGGGAACACTGAAGCTTTCTTT
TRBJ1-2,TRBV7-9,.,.,CASSFTGLDGYTF,TGTGCCAGCAGCTTCACAGGACTCGATGGCTACACCTTC
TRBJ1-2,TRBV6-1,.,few,CASSDRDRAGYTF,TGTGCCAGCAGTGACAGGGATAGGGCTGGCTACACCTTC
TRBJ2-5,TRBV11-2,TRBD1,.,CASSPGTGPQETQYF,TGTGCCAGCAGCCCGGGGACAGGACCCCAAGAGACCCAGTACTTC
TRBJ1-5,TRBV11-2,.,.,CASNSGARNSNQPQHF,TGTGCCAGCAACTCAGGGGCCAGGAATAGCAATCAGCCCCAGCATTTT
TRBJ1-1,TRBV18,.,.,CASSPERNTEAFF,TGTGCCAGCTCACCAGAGCGGAACACTGAAGCTTTCTTT
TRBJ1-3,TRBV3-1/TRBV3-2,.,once,CASSQVSWGSGNTIYF,TGTGCCAGCAGCCAAGTATCATGGGGCTCTGGAAACACCATATATTTT
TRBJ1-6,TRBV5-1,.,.,CASGTEHSPLHF,TGCGCCAGCGGGACGGAACATTCACCCCTCCACTTT
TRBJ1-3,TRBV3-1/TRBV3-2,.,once,CASSQVWRGFVSGNTIYF,TGTGCCAGCAGCCAAGTTTGGCGGGGGTTTGTTTCTGGAAACACCATATATTTT
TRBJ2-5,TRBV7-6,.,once,CASSKGKETQYF,TGTGCCAGCAGCAAAGGAAAAGAGACCCAGTACTTC
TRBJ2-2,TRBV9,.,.,CASSSKPFNTGELFF,TGTGCCAGCAGCTCTAAGCCGTTTAACACCGGGGAGCTGTTTTTT
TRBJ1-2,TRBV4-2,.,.,CASSQDRDDRLYGYTF,TGTGCCAGCAGCCAAGACCGGGACGACAGACTCTATGGCTACACCTTC
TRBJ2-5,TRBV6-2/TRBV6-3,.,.,CASSYGNRGQETQYF,TGTGCCAGCAGTTACGGTAACCGAGGGCAAGAGACCCAGTACTTC
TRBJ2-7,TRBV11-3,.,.,CASSLEGPRAYEQYF,TGTGCCAGCAGCTTAGAGGGGCCACGGGCCTACGAGCAGTACTTC
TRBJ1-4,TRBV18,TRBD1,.,CASSPRQGADEKLFF,TGTGCCAGCTCACCTCGACAGGGAGCCGATGAAAAACTGTTTTTT
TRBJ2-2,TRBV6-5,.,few,CASTSGLDTGELFF,TGTGCCAGCACCTCCGGGCTTGACACCGGGGAGCTGTTTTTT
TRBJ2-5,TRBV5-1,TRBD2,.,CASTLAGGRGPQETQYF,TGCGCCAGCACCTTAGCGGGGGGGCGAGGGCCCCAAGAGACCCAGTACTTC
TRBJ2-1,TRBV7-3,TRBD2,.,CASSLPGTSGYNEQFF,TGTGCCAGCAGCCTGCCCGGGACTAGCGGCTACAATGAGCAGTTCTTC
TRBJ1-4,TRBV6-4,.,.,CASRQGKGEKLFF,TGTGCCAGCAGACAGGGAAAGGGTGAAAAACTGTTTTTT
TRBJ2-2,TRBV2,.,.,CASRLAQSNTGELFF,TGTGCCAGCAGACTAGCCCAAAGTAACACCGGGGAGCTGTTTTTT
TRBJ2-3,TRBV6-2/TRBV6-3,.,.,CASSYQDTAADTQYF,TGTGCCAGCAGTTACCAGGACACAGCGGCAGATACGCAGTATTTT